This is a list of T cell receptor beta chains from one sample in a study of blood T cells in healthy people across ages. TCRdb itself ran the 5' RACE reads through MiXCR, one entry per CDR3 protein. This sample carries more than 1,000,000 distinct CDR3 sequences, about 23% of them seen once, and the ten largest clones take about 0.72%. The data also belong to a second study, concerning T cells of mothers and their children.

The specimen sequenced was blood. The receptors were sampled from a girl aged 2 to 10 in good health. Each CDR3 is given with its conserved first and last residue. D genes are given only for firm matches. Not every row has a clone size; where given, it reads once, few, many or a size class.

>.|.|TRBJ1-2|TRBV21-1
CASSGWTKHGYTF
TGTGCCAGCAGCGGGTGGACTAAACATGGCTACACCTTC
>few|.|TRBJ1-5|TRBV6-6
CASSHRGGSDNQPQHF
TGTGCCAGCAGTCACCGGGGGGGCAGTGACAATCAGCCCCAGCATTTT
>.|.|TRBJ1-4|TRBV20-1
CSARSEKLFF
TGCAGTGCTAGAAGTGAAAAACTGTTTTTT
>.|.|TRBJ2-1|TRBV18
CASSLPHGNEQFF
TGTGCCAGCTCACTACCCCATGGAAATGAGCAGTTCTTC
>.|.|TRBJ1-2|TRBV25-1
CASSEFLAPRIFF
TGTGCCAGCAGTGAGTTCCTGGCCCCGAGGATCTTCTTC
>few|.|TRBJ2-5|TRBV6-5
CASSYSDPLGETQYF
TGTGCCAGCAGTTACTCGGACCCCTTGGGGGAGACCCAGTACTTC
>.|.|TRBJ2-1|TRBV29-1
CSVEQGRYEQFF
TGCAGCGTTGAACAGGGACGGTACGAGCAGTTCTTC
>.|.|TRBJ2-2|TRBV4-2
CASSQGFAAGVNTGELFF
TGTGCCAGCAGCCAAGGGTTCGCGGCAGGGGTCAACACCGGGGAGCTGTTTTTT
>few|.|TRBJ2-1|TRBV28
CASSLVSSGNEQFF
TGTGCCAGCAGTTTAGTTTCGTCTGGCAATGAGCAGTTCTTC
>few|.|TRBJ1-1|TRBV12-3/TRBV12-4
CASSKQGKNTEAFF
TGTGCCAGCTCTAAACAGGGAAAGAACACTGAAGCTTTCTTT
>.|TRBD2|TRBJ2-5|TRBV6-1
CASNDGMGTSGGVGETQYF
TGTGCCAGCAACGACGGCATGGGGACTAGCGGGGGGGTAGGAGAGACCCAGTACTTC
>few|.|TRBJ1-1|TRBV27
CASTERYLTEAFF
TGTGCCAGCACAGAAAGGTATTTGACTGAAGCTTTCTTT
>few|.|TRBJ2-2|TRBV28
CASTRSTGDYTGELFF
TGTGCCAGCACCAGATCAACAGGGGACTACACCGGGGAGCTGTTTTTT
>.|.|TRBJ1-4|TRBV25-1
CASSVGTTTNEKLFF
TGTGCCAGCAGTGTAGGGACAACAACTAATGAAAAACTGTTTTTT
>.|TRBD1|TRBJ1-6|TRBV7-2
CASSSGQINSPLHF
TGTGCCAGCAGCTCGGGACAGATTAATTCACCCCTCCACTTT
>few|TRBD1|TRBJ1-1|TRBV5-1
CASSFNRDRVAFF
TGCGCCAGCAGCTTTAACCGGGACAGGGTAGCTTTCTTT
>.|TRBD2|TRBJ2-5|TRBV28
CASSPRLAMQETQYF
TGTGCCAGCAGCCCTCGACTAGCGATGCAAGAGACCCAGTACTTC
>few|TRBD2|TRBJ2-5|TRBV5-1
CASSSGTSWRETQYF
TGCGCCAGCAGTTCCGGGACTAGCTGGAGAGAGACCCAGTACTTC
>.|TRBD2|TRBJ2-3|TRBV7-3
CASSRLAAPDTQYF
TGTGCCAGCAGCCGACTAGCGGCTCCAGATACGCAGTATTTT
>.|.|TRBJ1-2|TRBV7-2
CAGSLEVQVGYGYTF
TGTGCCGGCAGCTTAGAAGTACAGGTTGGATATGGCTACACCTTC
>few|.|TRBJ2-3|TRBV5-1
CASRLSGTTDTQYF
TGCGCCAGCAGACTAAGCGGAACTACCGATACGCAGTATTTT
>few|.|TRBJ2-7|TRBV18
CASSPGPRGFREQYF
TGTGCCAGCTCTCCTGGACCTAGGGGGTTCCGCGAGCAGTACTTC
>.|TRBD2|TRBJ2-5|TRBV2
CASRGLAGWGETQYF
TGTGCCAGCAGGGGACTAGCGGGATGGGGGGAGACCCAGTACTTC
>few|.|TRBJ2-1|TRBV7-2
CASSLKVLFNEQFF
TGTGCCAGCAGCTTAAAAGTACTCTTCAATGAGCAGTTCTTC
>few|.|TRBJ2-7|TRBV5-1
CASSLKQGPNPYEQYF
TGCGCCAGCAGCCTAAAACAGGGCCCTAACCCCTACGAGCAGTACTTC
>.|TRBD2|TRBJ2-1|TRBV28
CASSPRGELYNEQFF
TGTGCCAGCAGTCCCCGGGGGGAGTTGTACAATGAGCAGTTCTTC
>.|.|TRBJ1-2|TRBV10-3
CAISDPDRYYGYTF
TGTGCCATCAGTGATCCTGACAGATACTATGGCTACACCTTC
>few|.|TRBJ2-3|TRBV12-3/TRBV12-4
CASMTYYGSTDTQYF
TGTGCCAGCATGACGTATTATGGGTCCACAGATACGCAGTATTTT
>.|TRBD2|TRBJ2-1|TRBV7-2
CASSTSGGNYNEQFF
TGTGCCAGCAGCACCTCGGGGGGAAACTACAATGAGCAGTTCTTC
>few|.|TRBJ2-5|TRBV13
CASSLEARGAQYF
TGTGCCAGCAGCTTAGAGGCCCGAGGGGCCCAGTACTTC
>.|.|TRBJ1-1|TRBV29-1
CSVSAILNTEAFF
TGCAGCGTTAGCGCAATCCTGAACACTGAAGCTTTCTTT
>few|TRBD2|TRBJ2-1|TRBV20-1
CSARGLGTSGIEQFF
TGCAGTGCTAGGGGGTTGGGGACTAGCGGGATTGAGCAGTTCTTC
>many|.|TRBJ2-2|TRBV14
CASSQDYGSPNTGELFF
TGTGCCAGCAGCCAAGATTACGGCAGCCCTAACACCGGGGAGCTGTTTTTT
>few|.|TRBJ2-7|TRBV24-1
CATSDKDSPYEQYF
TGTGCCACCAGTGATAAGGACAGCCCATACGAGCAGTACTTC
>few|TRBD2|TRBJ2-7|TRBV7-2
CASSLERGGGYEQYF
TGTGCCAGCAGCTTAGAGCGGGGGGGCGGCTACGAGCAGTACTTC
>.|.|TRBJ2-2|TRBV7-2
CASSLVLPGELFF
TGTGCCAGCAGCTTAGTCCTCCCCGGGGAGCTGTTTTTT